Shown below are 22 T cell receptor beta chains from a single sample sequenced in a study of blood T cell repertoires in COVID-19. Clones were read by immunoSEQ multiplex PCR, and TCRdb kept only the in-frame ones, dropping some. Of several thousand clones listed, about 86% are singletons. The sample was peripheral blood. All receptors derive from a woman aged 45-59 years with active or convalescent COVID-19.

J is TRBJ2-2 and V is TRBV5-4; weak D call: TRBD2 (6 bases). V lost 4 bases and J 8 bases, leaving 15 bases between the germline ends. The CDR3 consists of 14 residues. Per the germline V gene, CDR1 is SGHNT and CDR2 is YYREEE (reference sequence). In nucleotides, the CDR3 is TGTGCCAGCAGCATTGGGACTGCCTGGGGGGAGCTGTTTTTT. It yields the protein CASSIGTAWGELFF.

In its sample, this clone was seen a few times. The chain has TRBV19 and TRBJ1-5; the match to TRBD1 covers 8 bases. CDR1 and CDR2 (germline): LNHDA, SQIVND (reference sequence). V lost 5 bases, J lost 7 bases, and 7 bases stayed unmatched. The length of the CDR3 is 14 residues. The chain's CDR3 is CASSYLDRVQPQHF. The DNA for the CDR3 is TGTGCCAGTAGTTACCTGGACAGGGTCCAGCCCCAGCATTTT.

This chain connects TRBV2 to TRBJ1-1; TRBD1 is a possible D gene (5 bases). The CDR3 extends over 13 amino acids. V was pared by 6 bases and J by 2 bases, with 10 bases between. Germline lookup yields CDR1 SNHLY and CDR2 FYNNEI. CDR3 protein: CASRLQVNTEAFF. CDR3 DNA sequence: TGTGCCAGCAGATTACAGGTCAACACTGAAGCTTTCTTT.

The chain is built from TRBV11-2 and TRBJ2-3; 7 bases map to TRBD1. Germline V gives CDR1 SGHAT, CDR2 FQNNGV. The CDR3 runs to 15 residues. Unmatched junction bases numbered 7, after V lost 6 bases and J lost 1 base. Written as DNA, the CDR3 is TGTGCCAGCAGTCCAACCGGGACAGGCACAGATACGCAGTATTTT. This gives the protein CASSPTGTGTDTQYF.

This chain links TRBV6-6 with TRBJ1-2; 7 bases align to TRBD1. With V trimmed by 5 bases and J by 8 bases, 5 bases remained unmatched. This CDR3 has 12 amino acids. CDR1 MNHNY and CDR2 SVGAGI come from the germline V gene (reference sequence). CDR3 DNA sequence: TGTGCCAGCAGTCCTCAGGGGGGCGGCTACACCTTC. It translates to CASSPQGGGYTF.

The CDR3 sequence: CASSVDPAGTPYEQYF. The CDR3, as DNA: TGTGCCAGCAGCGTAGACCCCGCCGGGACTCCCTACGAGCAGTACTTC. The chain employs TRBV9 and TRBJ2-7, with D maybe TRBD2 (6 bases). The CDR3 is made up of 16 amino acids. Trimming stripped 0 bases from V and 2 bases from J, with 15 bases between. Germline loops: CDR1 SGDLS, CDR2 YYNGEE.

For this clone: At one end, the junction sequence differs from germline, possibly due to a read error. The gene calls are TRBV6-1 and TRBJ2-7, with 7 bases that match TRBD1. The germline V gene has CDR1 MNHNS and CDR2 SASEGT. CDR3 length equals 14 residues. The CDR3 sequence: CASSEGLETGFLSF. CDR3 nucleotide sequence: TGTGCCAGCAGTGAAGGCTTAGAGACAGGGTTCTTGTCCTTC.

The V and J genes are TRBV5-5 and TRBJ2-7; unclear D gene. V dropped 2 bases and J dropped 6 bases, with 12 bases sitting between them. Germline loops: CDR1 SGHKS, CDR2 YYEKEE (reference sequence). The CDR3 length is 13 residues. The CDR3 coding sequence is TGTGCCAGCAGCTTTTCCGACTGGGTCGAGCAGTACTTC. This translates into CASSFSDWVEQYF.

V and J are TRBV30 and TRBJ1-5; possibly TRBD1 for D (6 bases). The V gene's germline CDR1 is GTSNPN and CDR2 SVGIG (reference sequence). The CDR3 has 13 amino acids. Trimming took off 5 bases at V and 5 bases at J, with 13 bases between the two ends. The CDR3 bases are TGTGCCTGGGGCCTCAACAGGGATCAGCCCCAGCATTTT. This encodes CAWGLNRDQPQHF. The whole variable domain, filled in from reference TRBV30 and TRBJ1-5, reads SQTIHQWPATLVQPVGSPLSLECTVEGTSNPNLYWYRQAAGRGLQLLFYSVGIGQISSEVPQNLSASRPQDRQFILSSKKLLLSDSGFYLCAWGLNRDQPQHFGDGTRLSIL.

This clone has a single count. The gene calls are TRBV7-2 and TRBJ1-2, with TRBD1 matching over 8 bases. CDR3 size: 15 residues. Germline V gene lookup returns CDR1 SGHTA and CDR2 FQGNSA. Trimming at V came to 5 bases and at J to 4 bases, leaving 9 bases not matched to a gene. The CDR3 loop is CASSQDRGLGYGYTF. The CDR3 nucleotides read TGTGCCAGCAGCCAAGACAGGGGATTAGGCTATGGCTACACCTTC.

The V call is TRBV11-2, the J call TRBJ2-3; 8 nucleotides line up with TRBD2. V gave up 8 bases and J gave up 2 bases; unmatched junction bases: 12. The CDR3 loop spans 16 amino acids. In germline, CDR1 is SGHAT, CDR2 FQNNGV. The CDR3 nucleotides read TGTGCCAGCCGAACAATCAGACTAGCGACCACAGATACGCAGTATTTT. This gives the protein CASRTIRLATTDTQYF.

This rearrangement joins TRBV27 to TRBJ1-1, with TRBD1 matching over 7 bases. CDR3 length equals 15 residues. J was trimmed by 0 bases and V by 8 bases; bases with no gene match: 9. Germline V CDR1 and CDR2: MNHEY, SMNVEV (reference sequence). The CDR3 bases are TGTGCCAGCTCGTCCCGGGACAGATTGAACACTGAAGCTTTCTTT. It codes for CASSSRDRLNTEAFF.

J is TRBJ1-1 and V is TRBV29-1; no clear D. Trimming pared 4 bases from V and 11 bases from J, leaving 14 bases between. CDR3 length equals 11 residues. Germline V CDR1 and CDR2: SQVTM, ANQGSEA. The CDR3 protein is CSVGEPQWAFF. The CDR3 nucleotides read TGCAGCGTTGGGGAGCCCCAGTGGGCTTTCTTT.

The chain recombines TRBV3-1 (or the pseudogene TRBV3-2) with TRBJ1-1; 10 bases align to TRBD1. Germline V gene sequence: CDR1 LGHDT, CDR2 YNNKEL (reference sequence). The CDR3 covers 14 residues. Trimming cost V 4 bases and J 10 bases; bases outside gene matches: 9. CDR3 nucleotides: TGTGCCAGCAGCCGGGACAGGGGAGGAATAAGAGCTTTCTTT. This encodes CASSRDRGGIRAFF.

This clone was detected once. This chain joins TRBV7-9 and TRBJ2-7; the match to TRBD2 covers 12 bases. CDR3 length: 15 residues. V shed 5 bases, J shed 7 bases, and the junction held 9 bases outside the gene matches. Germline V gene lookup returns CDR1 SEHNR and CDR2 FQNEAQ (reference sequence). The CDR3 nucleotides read TGTGCCAGCAGCCTAGGCCCTAGCGGGAGGGATGAGCAGTACTTC. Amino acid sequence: CASSLGPSGRDEQYF.

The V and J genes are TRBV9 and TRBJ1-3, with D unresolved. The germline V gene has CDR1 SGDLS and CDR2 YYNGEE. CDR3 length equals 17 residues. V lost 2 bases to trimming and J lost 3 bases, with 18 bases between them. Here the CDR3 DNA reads TGTGCCAGCAGCGTGGCGCGTCAGACCGGCGGTGGAAACACCATATATTTT. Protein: CASSVARQTGGGNTIYF.

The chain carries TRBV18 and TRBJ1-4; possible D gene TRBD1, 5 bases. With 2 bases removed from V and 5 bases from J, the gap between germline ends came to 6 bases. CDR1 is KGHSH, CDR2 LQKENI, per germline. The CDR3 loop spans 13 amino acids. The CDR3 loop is CASSPRTNEKLFF. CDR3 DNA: TGTGCCAGCTCACCAAGGACAAATGAAAAACTGTTTTTT.

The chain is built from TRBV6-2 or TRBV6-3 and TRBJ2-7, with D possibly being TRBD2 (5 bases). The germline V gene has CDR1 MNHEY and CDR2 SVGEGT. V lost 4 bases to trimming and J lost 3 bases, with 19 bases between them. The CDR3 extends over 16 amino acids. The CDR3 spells CASSSGKGLGYYEQYF. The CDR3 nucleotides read TGTGCCAGCAGTTCGGGGAAGGGCCTCGGGTACTACGAGCAGTACTTC.

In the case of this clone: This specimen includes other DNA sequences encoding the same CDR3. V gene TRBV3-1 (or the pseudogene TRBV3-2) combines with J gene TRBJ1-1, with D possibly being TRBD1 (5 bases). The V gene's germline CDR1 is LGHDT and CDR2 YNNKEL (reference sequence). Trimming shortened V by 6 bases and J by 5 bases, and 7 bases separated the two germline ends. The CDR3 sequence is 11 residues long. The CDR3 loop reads CASRGGTEAFF. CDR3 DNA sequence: TGTGCCAGCAGGGGGGGGACTGAAGCTTTCTTT.

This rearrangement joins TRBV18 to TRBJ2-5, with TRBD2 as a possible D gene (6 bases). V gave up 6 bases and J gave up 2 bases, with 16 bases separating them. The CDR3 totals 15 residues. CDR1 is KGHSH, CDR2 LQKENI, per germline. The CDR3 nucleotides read TGTGCCAGCTCTCCTCGCGGGACCTCACAAGAGACCCAGTACTTC. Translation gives CASSPRGTSQETQYF.

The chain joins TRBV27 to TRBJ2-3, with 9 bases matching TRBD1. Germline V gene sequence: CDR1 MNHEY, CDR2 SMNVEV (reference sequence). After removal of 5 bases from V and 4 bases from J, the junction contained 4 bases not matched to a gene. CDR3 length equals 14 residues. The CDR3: CASSDRGGADTQYF. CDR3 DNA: TGTGCCAGCAGTGACAGGGGGGGCGCAGATACGCAGTATTTT.

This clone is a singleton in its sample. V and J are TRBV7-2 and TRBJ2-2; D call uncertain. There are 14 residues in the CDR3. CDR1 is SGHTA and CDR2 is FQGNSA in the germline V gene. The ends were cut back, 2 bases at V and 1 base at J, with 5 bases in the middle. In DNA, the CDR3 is TGTGCCAGCAGCTTAATTCGGAACACCGGGGAGCTGTTTTTT. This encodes CASSLIRNTGELFF.